The next 15 T cell receptor beta chains were all read from a single sample in a study of a mutant IDH1 vaccine in newly diagnosed glioma. TCRdb's table, derived via immunoSEQ multiplex PCR, lists solely in-frame clones and lacks some. Here the sample spans approximately 35,000 clones, roughly 56% being singletons. These receptors' antigens are unknown. Described time point: week 5, during vaccination. The investigators gave 300 ug of mutant IDH1 20-mer peptide in each vaccine dose, together with topical imiquimod. This specimen was PBMCs, taken from a glioma patient whose treatment included an IDH1 peptide vaccine. These receptor sequences come from a woman between 18 and 29 years old with glioma.

The chain is built from TRBV7-9 and TRBJ1-5, with D perhaps TRBD1 (5 bases). Trimming left V 5 bases short and J 3 bases short, with 14 bases between. This CDR3 contains 15 residues. Germline assignment: CDR1 SEHNR and CDR2 FQNEAQ (reference sequence). The CDR3 loop reads CASSAGDVYNQPQHF. The CDR3 region has the DNA TGTGCCAGCAGCGCCGGGGACGTTTACAATCAGCCCCAGCATTTT.

CDR3 loop: CASSLTGGQGETQYF. As DNA, the CDR3 is TGTGCCAGCAGCTTAACAGGGGGACAGGGAGAGACCCAGTACTTC. The chain links TRBV7-3 to TRBJ2-5; 9 nucleotides line up with TRBD1. CDR3 length equals 15 residues. Trimming cost V 0 bases and J 4 bases; bases outside gene matches: 3. From germline, CDR1 is SGHTA and CDR2 FQGTGA.

This clone showed up just once. This sequence joins TRBV28 and TRBJ2-7; weak D call: TRBD2 (5 bases). Germline V gene sequence: CDR1 MDHEN, CDR2 SYDVKM. The CDR3 has 11 residues. Trimming pared 6 bases from V and 2 bases from J, leaving 5 bases between. DNA for the CDR3: TGTGCCAGCAGCGGGACCTACGAGCAGTACTTC. Its protein is CASSGTYEQYF.

The V and J genes are TRBV10-3 and TRBJ2-5, with TRBD1 as a possible D gene (5 bases). The CDR3 is 14 residues long. Trimming removed 0 bases at V and 1 base at J, with 6 bases between. In germline, CDR1 is ENHRY, CDR2 SYGVKD. CDR3 residues: CAISESRGQETQYF. The CDR3 DNA reads TGTGCCATCAGTGAGTCAAGGGGCCAAGAGACCCAGTACTTC.

This clone was seen once. The chain employs TRBV6-4 and TRBJ1-1; TRBD1 might be the D (6 bases). Germline V gene lookup returns CDR1 MRHNA and CDR2 SNTAGT. This CDR3 is 14 amino acids long. V lost 6 bases and J 4 bases, leaving 15 bases between the germline ends. The CDR3 spells CASRVSGDSTEAFF. CDR3 DNA: TGTGCCAGCAGAGTTTCAGGGGATTCCACTGAAGCTTTCTTT.

The chain employs TRBV5-1 and TRBJ1-2; no reliable D call. Germline V CDR1 and CDR2: SGHRS, YFSETQ. CDR3 size: 14 residues. V was pared by 0 bases and J by 4 bases, with 10 bases between. The DNA for the CDR3 is TGCGCCAGCAGCTTGGCCGGGGAATCCTATGGCTACACCTTC. Protein: CASSLAGESYGYTF.

This clone qualifies as medium-sized. The rearrangement links TRBV6-1 to TRBJ1-5; a possible D gene is TRBD1 (6 bases). The V gene lost 6 bases and the J gene lost 3 bases, with 15 bases spanning the gap. Per the germline V gene, CDR1 is MNHNS and CDR2 is SASEGT. The CDR3 consists of 15 residues. CDR3 region: CASRREDSYNQPQHF. The DNA of the CDR3 is TGTGCCAGCAGACGGGAGGACAGCTACAATCAGCCCCAGCATTTT.

The chain combines TRBV6-4 with TRBJ1-2; 9 bases align to TRBD1. Germline V gene lookup returns CDR1 MRHNA and CDR2 SNTAGT. There are 17 residues in the CDR3. J was trimmed by 5 bases and V by 2 bases; bases with no gene match: 12. CDR3 nucleotides: TGTGCCAGCAGTGACGGGGGACAGGGCCCTATCCGATATGGCTACACCTTC. Protein: CASSDGGQGPIRYGYTF.

The chain is built from TRBV9 and TRBJ2-3; 8 bases line up with TRBD2. The CDR3 loop spans 18 amino acids. The V segment lost 7 bases and the J segment 4 bases; nucleotides outside the gene matches: 20. From germline, CDR1 is SGDLS and CDR2 YYNGEE. The CDR3 bases are TGTGCCAGCGACGCCTCTTATCCTAGCGGGCCCCGGCCAGATACGCAGTATTTT. It translates to CASDASYPSGPRPDTQYF.

This clone showed up just a few times. The DNA for the CDR3 is TGTGCCAGCTCCTGGACAGGGGAAGAGACCCAGTACTTC. As protein: CASSWTGEETQYF. This chain uses TRBV18 with TRBJ2-5, with TRBD1 matching 9 bases. Germline trimming cut 6 bases from V and 3 bases from J; bases unmatched to any gene: 2. Germline CDR1 and CDR2: KGHSH and LQKENI. This CDR3 contains 13 residues.

This sequence joins TRBV6-5 and TRBJ2-5; D remains ambiguous. CDR1 and CDR2 from the germline V gene are MNHEY and SVGAGI. There are 11 residues in the CDR3. V gave up 7 bases and J gave up 5 bases, with 8 bases separating them. CDR3 DNA sequence: TGTGCCAGCAACGTCGGTGAGACCCAGTACTTC. It specifies CASNVGETQYF.

The chain uses TRBV7-2 and TRBJ1-4, with a possible D match to TRBD1 (6 bases). CDR3 length equals 14 residues. Trimming left V 4 bases short and J 8 bases short, with 14 bases between. In germline, CDR1 is SGHTA, CDR2 FQGNSA. CDR3 sequence reads: CASSSRTQGEKLFF. For the CDR3, the DNA is TGTGCCAGCAGCTCAAGAACACAGGGCGAAAAACTGTTTTTT.

The V gene is TRBV29-1, the J gene TRBJ2-7; D possibly corresponds to TRBD1 (6 bases). The CDR3 consists of 13 residues. Trimming stripped 7 bases from V and 4 bases from J, with 17 bases between. Germline V CDR1 and CDR2: SQVTM, ANQGSEA. Written as DNA, the CDR3 is TGCAGCGCCGAGATAAAACAGGGTTACGAGCAGTACTTC. Its translation: CSAEIKQGYEQYF.

The chain combines TRBV2 with TRBJ2-3, with 7 bases fitting TRBD1. With V trimmed by 5 bases and J by 0 bases, 14 bases remained unmatched. The CDR3 runs 18 residues. Germline-derived CDR1 and CDR2 are SNHLY and FYNNEI. CDR3 amino acids: CASSHLGQITSSTDTQYF. The CDR3 DNA follows: TGTGCCAGCAGTCACCTGGGACAGATCACTTCTAGCACAGATACGCAGTATTTT.

The chain is built from TRBV5-4 and TRBJ2-1; 7 bases line up with TRBD1. Germline trimming cut 3 bases from V and 0 bases from J; bases unmatched to any gene: 3. The CDR3 is 15 residues long. Per the germline V gene, CDR1 is SGHNT and CDR2 is YYREEE (reference sequence). This CDR3 is CASSWDSSSYNEQFF. The DNA of the CDR3 is TGTGCCAGCAGCTGGGACAGTAGCTCCTACAATGAGCAGTTCTTC.